Sequencing of this T cell receptor beta chain was carried out in a study of control samples from healthy donors and cancer patients. The CDR3 spans 14 residues. The V end was cut by 8 bases, the J end by 0 bases, with 13 bases between. Germline CDR1 LNHDA, CDR2 SQIVND (reference sequence). Sequenced by immunoSEQ multiplex PCR; TCRdb stores in-frame clones only, minus some. Of about 70,000 clones listed, around 82% were seen once; the top ten hold under 30%. The receptor comes from a man in his forties or fifties in good health. This chain connects TRBV19 to TRBJ1-1; TRBD1 is a possible D gene (6 bases). Sample: blood. CDR3 protein: CASYRDAVNTEAFF. The CDR3 DNA reads as TGTGCCAGTTACAGGGATGCCGTGAACACTGAAGCTTTCTTT.